Following are 15 T cell receptor beta chains from one sample sequenced in a study of blood T cell repertoires in COVID-19. Sequenced by immunoSEQ multiplex PCR; TCRdb stores in-frame clones only, minus some. The sample records about 250,000 clones, about 88% being singletons. Material: PBMCs or T cells enriched from blood (not recorded which). These receptors were taken from a woman in her 50s who had been exposed to COVID-19.

The V and J genes are TRBV25-1 and TRBJ1-1; D ambiguous. Trimming removed 5 bases at V and 4 bases at J, with 14 bases between. CDR3 size: 14 residues. Germline lookup yields CDR1 MGHDK and CDR2 SYGVNS. This CDR3 reads CASSLQSSVTEAFF. CDR3 sequence (DNA): TGTGCCAGCAGTTTACAGAGTTCAGTCACTGAAGCTTTCTTT.

The chain carries TRBV7-3 and TRBJ2-3; TRBD2 might be the D (7 bases). The germline V gene has CDR1 SGHTA and CDR2 FQGTGA. The CDR3 has 15 residues. V shed 1 base and J shed 5 bases, with 13 bases lying between them. CDR3 DNA: TGTGCCAGCAGCTTAAGCGGGGGCCATGGAGATACGCAGTATTTT. Residues: CASSLSGGHGDTQYF.

J is TRBJ1-1 and V is TRBV14; D is perhaps TRBD1 (5 bases). The CDR3 length is 14 residues. V gave up 6 bases and J gave up 3 bases, with 14 bases separating them. The germline V gene encodes CDR1 SGHDN and CDR2 FVKESK. The CDR3: CASSPGYADTEAFF. The CDR3 nucleotides read TGTGCCAGCAGTCCAGGGTATGCGGACACTGAAGCTTTCTTT.

This clone was seen a few times. The chain carries TRBV9 and TRBJ2-3, with 9 positions matching TRBD2. Trimming cost V 4 bases and J 6 bases; bases outside gene matches: 21. The germline gives CDR1 SGDLS, CDR2 YYNGEE. CDR3 length: 19 amino acids. The CDR3 DNA sequence: TGTGCCAGCAGCACCCCCGCGGGGGGGCGGGGGGGCGAAGTGGATACGCAGTATTTT. Amino acids: CASSTPAGGRGGEVDTQYF.

The rearrangement joins TRBV6-1 to TRBJ1-3; D is uncertain. CDR1 is MNHNS and CDR2 is SASEGT in the germline V gene. This CDR3 spans 13 amino acids. V lost 1 base to trimming and J lost 4 bases, with 5 bases between them. Written as DNA, the CDR3 is TGTGCCAGCAGTGAAGTCAGGGGAAACACCATATATTTT. Amino acid sequence: CASSEVRGNTIYF.

The chain links TRBV19 to TRBJ2-3, with 11 bases aligning to TRBD1. The V gene's germline CDR1 is LNHDA and CDR2 SQIVND (reference sequence). The V and J ends lost 4 bases and 3 bases, in that order; junction bases with no gene match: 6. This CDR3 region has 16 residues. The DNA for the CDR3 is TGTGCCAGTAGTACACCCGGGACAGGGGGTACAGATACGCAGTATTTT. This translates into CASSTPGTGGTDTQYF. The full variable domain, rest sourced from reference TRBV19 and TRBJ2-3, is DGGITQSPKYLFRKEGQNVTLSCEQNLNHDAMYWYRQDPGQGLRLIYYSQIVNDFQKGDIAEGYSVSREKKESFPLTVTSAQKNPTAFYLCASSTPGTGGTDTQYFGPGTRLTVL.

The chain is built from TRBV3-1 (or the pseudogene TRBV3-2) and TRBJ1-1, with a possible D match to TRBD1 (6 bases). V lost 0 bases and J lost 11, with 10 bases in between. This CDR3 region has 12 residues. Germline V gives CDR1 LGHDT, CDR2 YNNKEL (reference sequence). This CDR3 reads CASSQEQGPAFF. The CDR3 DNA is TGTGCCAGCAGCCAAGAGCAGGGGCCGGCTTTCTTT.

DNA for the CDR3: TGTGCCAGTAGTGCTGGGACTAGGCCCACAGATACGCAGTATTTT. This codes for CASSAGTRPTDTQYF. The chain is built from TRBV19 and TRBJ2-3; 8 nucleotides match TRBD2. CDR1 is LNHDA and CDR2 is SQIVND in the germline V gene (reference sequence). V lost 5 bases to trimming and J lost 2 bases; unmatched junction nucleotides: 6. This CDR3 comprises 15 residues.

CDR3 nucleotide sequence: TGTGCCAGCAGTGCTCCCGCCTACGAGCAGTACTTC. Protein sequence: CASSAPAYEQYF. This chain links TRBV2 with TRBJ2-7, with D unresolved. Looked up from germline, CDR1 is SNHLY and CDR2 is FYNNEI. The germline V and J ends were trimmed by 4 bases and 2 bases, with 6 bases remaining between them. The CDR3 is 12 residues long.

This chain connects TRBV11-2 to TRBJ2-1; tentatively, D is TRBD1 (5 bases). This CDR3 has 15 amino acids. Germline assignment: CDR1 SGHAT and CDR2 FQNNGV. The ends were cut back, 5 bases at V and 7 bases at J, with 18 bases in the middle. The CDR3 region is CASSAWGRIRNEQFF. DNA for the CDR3: TGTGCCAGCAGCGCCTGGGGCCGTATAAGGAATGAGCAGTTCTTC.

This clone was detected a few times. The V gene is TRBV7-2, the J gene TRBJ1-6; D is undetermined. The CDR3 extends over 16 amino acids. The V end was cut by 3 bases, the J end by 0 bases, with 9 bases between. Germline lookup yields CDR1 SGHTA and CDR2 FQGNSA. CDR3 loop: CASSFWGDSYNSPLHF. The CDR3 DNA reads as TGTGCCAGCAGCTTTTGGGGAGACTCCTATAATTCACCCCTCCACTTT.

The chain joins TRBV5-1 to TRBJ2-2, with D possibly being TRBD2 (5 bases). Germline CDR1 SGHRS, CDR2 YFSETQ. This CDR3 has 14 amino acids. Trimming removed 2 bases at V and 6 bases at J, with 11 bases between. The CDR3, as DNA: TGCGCCAGCAGCTTTTACGGGGATGCCGGGGAGCTGTTTTTT. This gives the protein CASSFYGDAGELFF.

The chain employs TRBV19 and TRBJ2-2; D may be TRBD2 (6 bases). V lost 6 bases and J lost 4, with 12 bases in between. This CDR3 is 14 amino acids long. Germline V gene data show CDR1 as LNHDA and CDR2 as SQIVND (reference sequence). CDR3 nucleotide sequence: TGTGCCAGTAGAGTGGGAGGAGGCACCGGGGAGCTGTTTTTT. It encodes CASRVGGGTGELFF.

The chain joins TRBV30 to TRBJ1-1; 9 nucleotides match TRBD1. The CDR3 totals 12 residues. V was pared by 2 bases and J by 11 bases, with 6 bases of the junction left unmatched. CDR1 GTSNPN and CDR2 SVGIG come from the germline V gene (reference sequence). CDR3 region: CAWSRDREYAFF. CDR3 DNA: TGTGCCTGGAGTCGGGACAGGGAATATGCTTTCTTT.

This clone has a handful of counts. J is TRBJ2-1 and V is TRBV7-9; 8 nucleotides align to TRBD2. The CDR3 length is 14 residues. CDR1 and CDR2 (germline): SEHNR, FQNEAQ (reference sequence). The V and J ends lost 9 bases and 2 bases, in that order; junction bases with no gene match: 6. CDR3 in amino acids: CASGRGGTYNEQFF. CDR3 bases: TGTGCCAGTGGACGGGGGGGCACCTACAATGAGCAGTTCTTC.